Each of the 21 T cell receptor beta chains below was sequenced from the same sample in a study of OX40 agonist ivuxolimab in advanced cancers. Method: immunoSEQ multiplex PCR; TCRdb's copy keeps in-frame clones and lacks some. The table shows fewer than 15,000 clones, with around four fifths occurring only once. Material: CD4+ or CD8+ T cells sorted from blood, obtained in a trial of the OX40 agonist ivuxolimab. All receptors derive from an adult with an advanced solid tumor such as melanoma, head and neck, liver or kidney cancer.

The chain employs TRBV29-1 and TRBJ1-1; D is possibly TRBD1 (6 bases). With 0 bases removed from V and 7 bases from J, the gap between germline ends came to 15 bases. The germline V gene encodes CDR1 SQVTM and CDR2 ANQGSEA. CDR3 size: 14 residues. CDR3 region: CSVEDLTEGGEAFF. DNA for the CDR3: TGCAGCGTTGAAGACCTGACTGAAGGGGGTGAAGCTTTCTTT.

The chain employs TRBV27 and TRBJ1-1; TRBD1 aligns across 7 bases. CDR3 length: 13 amino acids. Losses at the gene ends were 7 bases for V and 6 bases for J; bases not matched to a gene: 8. In germline, CDR1 is MNHEY, CDR2 SMNVEV (reference sequence). The CDR3 DNA reads TGTGCCAGCATCCCGCAGGGGGTGGCTGAAGCTTTCTTT. Encoded protein: CASIPQGVAEAFF.

The chain carries TRBV7-8 and TRBJ1-2; no definite D call. The CDR3 totals 15 residues. Trimming took off 0 bases at V and 4 bases at J, with 12 bases between the two ends. Germline CDR1 reads SGHVS; CDR2 reads FQNEAQ. CDR3 region: CASSLALDGTYGYTF. For the CDR3, the DNA is TGTGCCAGCAGCTTAGCGCTCGACGGAACCTATGGCTACACCTTC.

The chain uses TRBV5-1 and TRBJ2-7; 8 positions agree with TRBD2. The germline V gene has CDR1 SGHRS and CDR2 YFSETQ. CDR3 length: 13 residues. After removal of 5 bases from V and 0 bases from J, the junction contained 1 base not matched to a gene. CDR3 amino acids: CASRLADSYEQYF. In DNA, the CDR3 is TGCGCCAGCAGACTAGCGGACTCCTACGAGCAGTACTTC.

CDR3 sequence (DNA): TGTGCCTGGAGTGACCGAGGGGCTGGGGCCAACGTCCTGACTTTC. Translation gives CAWSDRGAGANVLTF. The rearrangement links TRBV30 to TRBJ2-6; possibly TRBD1 or TRBD2 for D (5 bases each). Germline loops: CDR1 GTSNPN, CDR2 SVGIG (reference sequence). This CDR3 region has 15 residues. V lost 1 base, J lost 2 bases, and 9 bases lay in between.

This chain joins TRBV6-5 and TRBJ2-1, with D possibly matching TRBD2 (5 bases). Trimming shortened V by 6 bases and J by 4 bases, and 13 bases separated the two germline ends. The CDR3 totals 14 residues. Germline CDR1 is MNHEY and CDR2 is SVGAGI. CDR3: CASRYGGRYNEQFF. Written as DNA, the CDR3 is TGTGCCAGCAGATATGGAGGCCGATACAATGAGCAGTTCTTC.

This chain links TRBV27 with TRBJ2-7; D perhaps matches TRBD2 (6 bases). The V end lost 10 bases, the J end lost 3 bases, and 16 bases lay between the germline ends. Looked up from germline, CDR1 is MNHEY and CDR2 is SMNVEV (reference sequence). The length of the CDR3 is 13 residues. CDR3 protein: CAISSGLGYEQYF. CDR3 DNA: TGTGCCATCAGCTCGGGACTCGGCTACGAGCAGTACTTC.

The chain employs TRBV30 and TRBJ2-1; 11 nucleotides match TRBD1. In germline, CDR1 is GTSNPN, CDR2 SVGIG (reference sequence). The CDR3 is 14 residues long. V was pared by 3 bases and J by 2 bases, with 0 bases of the junction left unmatched. The CDR3 DNA reads as TGTGCCTGGAGGGACAGGGGGCCCTACAATGAGCAGTTCTTC. Its protein is CAWRDRGPYNEQFF.

The rearrangement joins TRBV11-2 to TRBJ1-2; tentative D call: TRBD1 (5 bases). This CDR3 region has 16 residues. The V gene's germline CDR1 is SGHAT and CDR2 FQNNGV. The germline V and J ends were trimmed by 1 base and 0 bases, with 12 bases remaining between them. In DNA, the CDR3 is TGTGCCAGCAGCTTAGGGGGCAGACAGTCTAACTATGGCTACACCTTC. Protein product: CASSLGGRQSNYGYTF. The full variable domain, with the rest looked up from reference TRBV11-2 and TRBJ1-2, is EAGVAQSPRYKIIEKRQSVAFWCNPISGHATLYWYQQILGQGPKLLIQFQNNGVVDDSQLPKDRFSAERLKGVDSTLKIQPAKLEDSAVYLCASSLGGRQSNYGYTFGSGTRLTVV.

The rearrangement links TRBV5-6 to TRBJ2-7; 9 positions agree with TRBD1. The junction had 10 bases not matched to a gene; V was cut back by 1 base and J by 5 bases. Germline CDR1 reads SGHDT; CDR2 reads YYEEEE. CDR3 length equals 16 residues. DNA for the CDR3: TGTGCCAGCAGCTTGTCCGCCACAGGGGGCGCAGACGAGCAGTACTTC. It yields the protein CASSLSATGGADEQYF. The whole variable domain, filled in from reference TRBV5-6 and TRBJ2-7, reads DAGVTQSPTHLIKTRGQQVTLRCSPKSGHDTVSWYQQALGQGPQFIFQYYEEEERQRGNFPDRFSGHQFPNYSSELNVNALLLGDSALYLCASSLSATGGADEQYFGPGTRLTVT.

This clone was seen a single time. J is TRBJ2-2 and V is TRBV28; 7 nucleotides agree with TRBD2. Germline CDR1 reads MDHEN; CDR2 reads SYDVKM. Trimming cost V 6 bases and J 1 base; bases outside gene matches: 5. CDR3 size: 15 residues. CDR3 residues: CASSTVAGNTGELFF. Here the CDR3 DNA reads TGTGCCAGCAGCACTGTAGCGGGGAACACCGGGGAGCTGTTTTTT.

The chain links TRBV15 to TRBJ2-3; 11 bases agree with TRBD2. This CDR3 spans 17 amino acids. V lost 2 bases and J lost 0; bases outside the gene matches: 4. Germline CDR1 LNHNV, CDR2 YYDKDF (reference sequence). CDR3 nucleotides: TGTGCCACCAGCAGACTAGCGGGAGGACTCAGCACAGATACGCAGTATTTT. Translated, it gives CATSRLAGGLSTDTQYF.

The chain combines TRBV9 with TRBJ1-2, with 7 nucleotides matching TRBD1. Germline values: CDR1 SGDLS, CDR2 YYNGEE. Trimming cost V 1 base and J 8 bases; bases outside gene matches: 5. This CDR3 has 13 amino acids. The CDR3 nucleotides are TGTGCCAGCAGCGTAAGGACAGGAGGGGGCTACACCTTC. Its protein product is CASSVRTGGGYTF.

CDR3 loop: CASRAASGAQETQYF. CDR3 in DNA: TGTGCCAGCAGGGCGGCTAGCGGGGCACAAGAGACCCAGTACTTC. The chain recombines TRBV2 with TRBJ2-5; 9 bases fit TRBD2. The junction had 7 bases not matched to a gene; V was cut back by 6 bases and J by 2 bases. The CDR3 extends over 15 amino acids. The V gene's germline CDR1 is SNHLY and CDR2 FYNNEI.

The V gene is TRBV4-2, the J gene TRBJ1-1, with unresolved D. Trimming left V 3 bases short and J 1 base short, with 9 bases between. This CDR3 has 14 amino acids. Germline V lookup: CDR1 LGHNA, CDR2 YNFKEQ. CDR3: CASSHLNKNTEAFF. The CDR3 DNA is TGTGCCAGCAGCCATTTAAACAAGAACACTGAAGCTTTCTTT.

This clone was counted between two and nine times. V is TRBV19 and J is TRBJ2-3; D uncertain. Germline V lookup: CDR1 LNHDA, CDR2 SQIVND (reference sequence). This CDR3 is 12 amino acids long. Between the trimmed V and J ends, which lost 9 bases and 5 bases, there was a span of 12 bases. The CDR3 sequence is CASRLSGDTQYF. CDR3 sequence (DNA): TGTGCCAGCCGGCTATCTGGAGATACGCAGTATTTT.

The chain links TRBV4-3 to TRBJ2-4, with TRBD1 matching 8 bases. The CDR3 covers 15 residues. CDR1 and CDR2 (germline): LGHNA, YSLEER. V lost 2 bases, J lost 8 bases, and 8 bases stayed unmatched. CDR3 sequence (DNA): TGCGCCAGCAGCCAATGGGGTGGACAGGGAGACATTCAGTACTTC. It codes for CASSQWGGQGDIQYF.

This chain links TRBV15 with TRBJ2-3; the D call may be TRBD1 or TRBD2 (6 bases each). V was pared by 8 bases and J by 2 bases, with 11 bases between. Germline CDR1 LNHNV, CDR2 YYDKDF (reference sequence). The CDR3 sequence is 13 residues long. The CDR3 DNA follows: TGTGCCACCCGGGGGCAGCTCACAGATACGCAGTATTTT. Translating gives CATRGQLTDTQYF.

The chain links TRBV28 to TRBJ1-1; D might be TRBD1 (6 bases). The V end lost 11 bases, the J end lost 0 bases, and 13 bases lay between the germline ends. The CDR3 is 13 amino acids. Germline V gene data show CDR1 as MDHEN and CDR2 as SYDVKM. CDR3: CAGGGSMNTEAFF. CDR3 DNA sequence: TGTGCCGGAGGGGGTAGTATGAACACTGAAGCTTTCTTT.

This clone came up a few times. The V and J genes are TRBV6-5 and TRBJ1-2; the match to TRBD1 covers 9 bases. Germline CDR1 MNHEY, CDR2 SVGAGI. The CDR3 extends over 13 amino acids. The V and J ends lost 7 bases and 7 bases, in that order; junction bases with no gene match: 7. The CDR3 DNA reads TGTGCCAGCACGGACAGGGGAATATTTGGCTACACCTTC. This translates into CASTDRGIFGYTF.

The V gene is TRBV19, the J gene TRBJ2-1; 7 bases match TRBD2. The germline gives CDR1 LNHDA, CDR2 SQIVND (reference sequence). This CDR3 comprises 16 residues. The junction had 8 bases not matched to a gene; V was cut back by 2 bases and J by 4 bases. As DNA, the CDR3 is TGTGCCAGTAGTATATCGCCTAGCGGATCTTACAATGAGCAGTTCTTC. Translation gives CASSISPSGSYNEQFF.